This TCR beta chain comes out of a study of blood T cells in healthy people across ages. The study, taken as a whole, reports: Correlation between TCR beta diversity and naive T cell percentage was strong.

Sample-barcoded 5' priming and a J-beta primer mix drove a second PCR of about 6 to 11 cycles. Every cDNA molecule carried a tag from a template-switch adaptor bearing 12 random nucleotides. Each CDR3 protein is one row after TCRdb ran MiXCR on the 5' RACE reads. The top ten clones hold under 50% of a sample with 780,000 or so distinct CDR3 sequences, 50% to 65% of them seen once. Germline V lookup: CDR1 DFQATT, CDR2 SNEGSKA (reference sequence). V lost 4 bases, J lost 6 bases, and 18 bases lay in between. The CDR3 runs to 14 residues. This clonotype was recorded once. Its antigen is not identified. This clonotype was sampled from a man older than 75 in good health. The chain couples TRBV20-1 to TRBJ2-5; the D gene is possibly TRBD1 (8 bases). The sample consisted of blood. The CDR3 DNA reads TGCAGTGCTACCCAGGGGGCGGGAGCGAAGACCCAGTACTTC. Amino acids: CSATQGAGAKTQYF.